These 20 T cell receptor beta chains came from one sample sequenced in a study of a mutant IDH1 vaccine in newly diagnosed glioma. Time point specified: week 11, during vaccination. What each vaccine dose contained was 300 ug of mutant IDH1 20-mer peptide, accompanied by topical imiquimod. Repertoires were generated with immunoSEQ multiplex PCR, while TCRdb's copy carries only in-frame clones and drops some. Altogether around 120,000 clones are present, 80% being singletons, with the ten largest covering about 5.5%. For these receptors, no antigen is known. Source: PBMCs, taken from a glioma patient whose treatment included an IDH1 peptide vaccine. These receptors all stem from a man aged 40-50 years with glioma.

V and J are TRBV25-1 and TRBJ2-7; perhaps D is TRBD1 or TRBD2 (5 bases each). Germline values: CDR1 MGHDK, CDR2 SYGVNS. Trimming took off 3 bases at V and 9 bases at J, with 18 bases between the two ends. The CDR3 has 14 amino acids. CDR3 coding DNA: TGTGCCAGCAGTGACCTGGGACGGGTCATGTCGCAGTACTTC. Encoded protein: CASSDLGRVMSQYF.

The J gene is TRBJ1-5, the V gene TRBV6-6; TRBD1 matches at 8 bases. This CDR3 is 16 amino acids long. Trimming took 0 bases from V and 3 from J; bases not matched to a gene: 4. The germline V gene encodes CDR1 MNHNY and CDR2 SVGAGI (reference sequence). DNA for the CDR3: TGTGCCAGCAGTTACTCCGGGACAGGTCCCAATCAGCCCCAGCATTTT. This gives the protein CASSYSGTGPNQPQHF.

This clone was detected only once. The junction and the germline gene differ at one end; a read error may be behind it. V usage is TRBV4-3 and J usage is TRBJ2-7; D ambiguous. There are 13 residues in the CDR3. The germline V gene encodes CDR1 LGHNA and CDR2 YSLEER. The CDR3: CASSQVANYEQYF. The CDR3 DNA reads as TGCGCCAGCAGTCAAGTTGCCAACTACGAGCAGTACTTC.

This rearrangement joins TRBV7-2 to TRBJ2-5, with D possibly matching TRBD1 (7 bases). The CDR3 consists of 15 residues. Germline V lookup: CDR1 SGHTA, CDR2 FQGNSA. V was trimmed by 3 bases and J by 7 bases, leaving 18 bases between them. The CDR3 protein is CASSFVTGRNGTQYF. In DNA, the CDR3 is TGTGCCAGCAGCTTTGTGACAGGGAGGAACGGGACCCAGTACTTC.

The V gene is TRBV11-3, the J gene TRBJ2-7; D gene ambiguous. Trimming took off 1 base at V and 0 bases at J, with 10 bases between the two ends. This CDR3 region has 15 residues. Germline lookup yields CDR1 SGHNT and CDR2 YENEEA. The CDR3 reads CASSLGPDPSYEQYF. CDR3 coding DNA: TGTGCCAGCAGCTTAGGTCCGGACCCCTCCTACGAGCAGTACTTC.

The chain recombines TRBV28 with TRBJ1-2, with D unclear. V dropped 4 bases and J dropped 5 bases, with 14 bases sitting between them. CDR3 length: 14 amino acids. From germline, CDR1 is MDHEN and CDR2 SYDVKM. The CDR3 protein is CASSSPEDVYGYTF. The CDR3 coding sequence is TGTGCCAGCAGTTCGCCGGAAGATGTTTATGGCTACACCTTC.

The J gene is TRBJ2-7, the V gene TRBV27; D is perhaps TRBD1 or TRBD2 (6 bases each). Germline CDR1 MNHEY, CDR2 SMNVEV (reference sequence). This CDR3 comprises 18 residues. V was pared by 4 bases and J by 9 bases, with 31 bases between. CDR3 sequence (DNA): TGTGCCAGCAGTTCTTCTCGGGGGCCCGATACGAGCAGTCCTCGGCAGTACTTC. This translates into CASSSSRGPDTSSPRQYF.

The V gene is TRBV13, the J gene TRBJ1-3; D is undetermined. Germline V lookup: CDR1 PRHDT, CDR2 FYEKMQ (reference sequence). This CDR3 has 16 residues. Between the trimmed V and J ends, which lost 5 bases and 0 bases, there was a span of 14 bases. The CDR3 DNA is TGTGCCAGCAGCCGCCTTGCTAGGCTCTCTGGAAACACCATATATTTT. Its protein is CASSRLARLSGNTIYF.

The chain combines TRBV7-2 with TRBJ2-5; 13 bases are a match to TRBD2. The CDR3 sequence is 18 residues long. The ends lost 2 bases at V and 5 bases at J; junction bases unmatched: 11. Germline V gene data show CDR1 as SGHTA and CDR2 as FQGNSA. CDR3 amino acids: CASSLSPWTSGGRETQYF. In DNA, the CDR3 is TGTGCCAGCAGCTTATCCCCCTGGACTAGCGGGGGAAGGGAGACCCAGTACTTC.

A word on this clone: Other DNA sequences of this sample code for an identical CDR3. This rearrangement joins TRBV19 to TRBJ1-5; D may be TRBD1 (6 bases). Trimming took 3 bases from V and 4 from J, leaving 10 bases between them. The CDR3 length is 14 residues. In germline, CDR1 is LNHDA, CDR2 SQIVND (reference sequence). Here the CDR3 reads CASSIPGDNQPQHF. The CDR3 nucleotides read TGTGCCAGTAGTATCCCAGGGGATAATCAGCCCCAGCATTTT.

The V gene is TRBV5-1, the J gene TRBJ1-2; the D is unclear. The CDR3 contains 15 residues. The V gene lost 0 bases and the J gene lost 7 bases, with 16 bases spanning the gap. Looked up from germline, CDR1 is SGHRS and CDR2 is YFSETQ. CDR3 bases: TGCGCCAGCAGCTTGGACAGTACTTCAATTGGTGGCTACACCTTC. It yields the protein CASSLDSTSIGGYTF. Full variable domain (outside the CDR3, taken from reference TRBV5-1 and TRBJ1-2): KAGVTQTPRYLIKTRGQQVTLSCSPISGHRSVSWYQQTPGQGLQFLFEYFSETQRNKGNFPGRFSGRQFSNSRSEMNVSTLELGDSALYLCASSLDSTSIGGYTFGSGTRLTVV.

The chain joins TRBV30 to TRBJ2-5; D unresolved. Germline loops: CDR1 GTSNPN, CDR2 SVGIG (reference sequence). The CDR3 spans 17 residues. Trimming left V 3 bases short and J 2 bases short, with 22 bases between. The CDR3 reads CAWSLPGPLVRQETQYF. For the CDR3, the DNA is TGTGCCTGGAGCCTCCCGGGCCCCCTGGTGAGGCAAGAGACCCAGTACTTC. Filled out from reference TRBV30 and TRBJ2-5, the complete variable domain reads SQTIHQWPATLVQPVGSPLSLECTVEGTSNPNLYWYRQAAGRGLQLLFYSVGIGQISSEVPQNLSASRPQDRQFILSSKKLLLSDSGFYLCAWSLPGPLVRQETQYFGPGTRLLVL.

V is TRBV5-8 and J is TRBJ2-1, with TRBD2 identical over 10 bases. V trimming: 0 bases; J trimming: 6 bases; junction bases outside the gene matches: 3. CDR3 length equals 15 residues. Looked up from germline, CDR1 is SGHTS and CDR2 is YDEGEE. The CDR3 protein is CASSLDQRGGNEQFF. As DNA, the CDR3 is TGTGCCAGCAGCTTGGACCAGCGGGGGGGCAATGAGCAGTTCTTC.

The chain uses TRBV19 and TRBJ1-2; 8 positions agree with TRBD1. This CDR3 is 14 amino acids long. Germline V lookup: CDR1 LNHDA, CDR2 SQIVND (reference sequence). Trimming removed 7 bases from V and 4 bases from J; junction bases left unmatched: 8. The CDR3 region is CASNRSGGGYGYTF. The CDR3 DNA is TGTGCCAGTAATCGGTCAGGGGGCGGCTATGGCTACACCTTC.

The chain links TRBV7-9 to TRBJ1-1, with a possible D match to TRBD1 (5 bases). Germline loops: CDR1 SEHNR, CDR2 FQNEAQ (reference sequence). The CDR3 runs 14 residues. Trimming removed 1 base from V and 2 bases from J, with 8 bases in between. CDR3 loop: CASSLGQYNTEAFF. The CDR3 DNA reads as TGTGCCAGCAGCTTAGGACAGTACAACACTGAAGCTTTCTTT.

A single count supports this clone. This sequence joins TRBV2 and TRBJ1-5; D not resolved. Germline V CDR1 and CDR2: SNHLY, FYNNEI. This CDR3 is 14 amino acids long. With 8 bases removed from V and 0 bases from J, the gap between germline ends came to 11 bases. The CDR3 DNA reads TGTGCCAGCTCACTACTGTATAGCAATCAGCCCCAGCATTTT. Translation: CASSLLYSNQPQHF.

The chain couples TRBV29-1 to TRBJ2-7; TRBD2 might be the D (6 bases). The ends were cut back, 0 bases at V and 3 bases at J, with 9 bases in the middle. This CDR3 region has 13 residues. Germline V CDR1 and CDR2: SQVTM, ANQGSEA. The CDR3: CSVEDAGGYEQYF. Written as DNA, the CDR3 is TGCAGCGTTGAAGACGCCGGGGGCTACGAGCAGTACTTC.

The rearrangement joins TRBV30 to TRBJ1-2, with D hard to call. Deletions cut 2 bases from V and 0 bases from J, with 13 bases between. This CDR3 is built from 15 residues. Germline assignment: CDR1 GTSNPN and CDR2 SVGIG (reference sequence). The CDR3 spells CAWSISGLANYGYTF. The CDR3 nucleotides read TGTGCCTGGAGTATATCGGGCCTAGCTAACTATGGCTACACCTTC.

In its sample, this clone was seen a few times. Other DNA sequences in this specimen translate into the identical CDR3. The chain couples TRBV9 to TRBJ2-3; D not certain. Germline V gene sequence: CDR1 SGDLS, CDR2 YYNGEE. V was pared by 0 bases and J by 0 bases, with 2 bases between. CDR3 size: 13 residues. CDR3 sequence reads: CASSVASTDTQYF. The DNA of the CDR3 is TGTGCCAGCAGCGTAGCAAGCACAGATACGCAGTATTTT.

The chain combines TRBV7-9 with TRBJ2-1; D unresolved. The ends were cut back, 5 bases at V and 2 bases at J, with 22 bases in the middle. CDR3 length equals 18 residues. Germline assignment: CDR1 SEHNR and CDR2 FQNEAQ (reference sequence). The CDR3 region has the DNA TGTGCCAGCAGCCCCTGGGCGCTACTTTCGGAAACCTACAATGAGCAGTTCTTC. It yields the protein CASSPWALLSETYNEQFF.